This TCR beta chain is drawn from a study of human T cells and chemical hapten exposure. This clonotype was seen ten or more times. TCRdb itself ran the RACE reads through MiXCR, one entry per CDR3 protein. The sample has nearly 350,000 distinct CDR3 sequences, under 9% seen once. Described time point: patch test 1, 2 weeks after DPC sensitization. Treatment meaning: therapeutic diphenylcyclopropenone sensitization with weekly scalp DPC. The sequencing used whole blood, collected in connection with sensitization to the hapten diphenylcyclopropenone (DPC). The sequence derives from a young woman with alopecia areata. Some clones in this sample may be carry-over from other donors' samples.

The CDR3, as DNA: TGTGCCAGCAGTTACTCGTATCTAGGAAACTATGGCTACACCTTC. Translated: CASSYSYLGNYGYTF. The rearrangement uses TRBV6-5 and TRBJ1-2; no clear D. The CDR3 is 15 residues long. Between the trimmed V and J ends, which lost 0 bases and 2 bases, there was a span of 10 bases. Germline V CDR1 and CDR2: MNHEY, SVGAGI.